This T cell receptor (beta chain) derives from a study of spatial heterogeneity in lung cancer. Looking at the study overall: Each time, sequencing found more beta-chain sequences than alpha-chain sequences.

General observations from the study: The number of expanded tumor alpha and beta chains correlated with mutation number.

Time point in this sample: sample taken at primary tumor resection. The donors, around 71 patients with untreated early-stage non-small cell lung cancer, provided the samples. Extraction of whole RNA from tumor, nontumor lung or frozen PBMC preceded unsorted sequencing. Each molecule of TCR cDNA was tagged with one unique molecular identifier. TCRdb re-called the 5' RACE reads with MiXCR, one entry per CDR3 protein. The table shows approximately 25,000 distinct CDR3 sequences, with around 10% occurring only once. CDR1 is GTSNPN and CDR2 is SVGIG in the germline V gene (reference sequence). The CDR3 consists of 12 residues. The V gene lost 3 bases and the J gene lost 2 bases, with 7 bases spanning the gap. Of note for this clonotype: No antigen is known for it.

The source material was lung tumor tissue, sampled at surgery. The chain recombines TRBV30 with TRBJ2-5; D is perhaps TRBD1 (6 bases). The clonotype originates from a male donor with early-stage non-small cell lung cancer. Here the CDR3 DNA reads TGTGCCTGGAGCGGACAGCAAGAGACCCAGTACTTC. As protein: CAWSGQQETQYF.